This T cell receptor (beta chain) was found in a study of CD8 T cells in ankylosing spondylitis. Study findings and constraints: Seven to nine highly homologous variants made up a TCR beta motif, and this motif appeared characteristic of ankylosing spondylitis blood. In ankylosing spondylitis patients, matched synovial fluid reportedly showed significant enrichment of disease-linked clones. Earlier authors reported some of these motif variants in reactive arthritis synovial fluid and blood. Disease-linked clones proved CD8+ and comparatively uncommon in peripheral blood.

TCRdb reprocessed the 5' RACE reads via MiXCR and lists one record per CDR3 protein. The data show roughly 670,000 distinct CDR3 sequences, around a fifth seen once. There are 16 residues in the CDR3. CDR1 and CDR2 from the germline V gene are SQVTM and ANQGSEA. The germline V and J ends were trimmed by 8 bases and 1 base, with 18 bases remaining between them. About this clonotype: Its antigen remains unidentified.

V and J are TRBV29-1 and TRBJ2-6; D is unresolved. The clonotype originates from a male donor with ankylosing spondylitis. The sample consisted of blood, either unsorted or a sorted T cell fraction (not recorded which). Here the CDR3 reads CSPTPQQLSGANVLTF. The CDR3 coding sequence is TGCAGCCCAACTCCCCAACAGCTATCTGGGGCCAACGTCCTGACTTTC.